Listed below are T cell receptor beta chains from one sample, sequenced in a study of blood T cell repertoires in COVID-19. Repertoires were generated with immunoSEQ multiplex PCR, while TCRdb's copy carries only in-frame clones and drops some. The sample has some 55,000 clones; about nine tenths are singletons. Sequencing was performed on peripheral blood. The receptors were sampled from a woman in her thirties or forties with active COVID-19. Both conserved end residues are part of each CDR3. The D gene is left open where the match is weak. Clone size is given for some rows only: seen once, a few or many times, or a class if the clone is expanded.

TRBJ2-7 TRBD1 TRBV5-1 - TGCGCCAGCAGCTTCCGGGACAGGGACTACGAGCAGTACTTC CASSFRDRDYEQYF
TRBJ1-4 - TRBV5-1 - TGCGCCAGCAGACAAACAGGGCGAAATAATGAAAAACTGTTTTTT CASRQTGRNNEKLFF
TRBJ1-1 - TRBV9 - TGTGCCAGCAGCGTTGCCGGGTTGAACACTGAAGCTTTCTTT CASSVAGLNTEAFF
TRBJ2-3 - TRBV5-4 - TGTGCCAGCAGCTTCCCAGGGGACACAGATACGCAGTATTTT CASSFPGDTDTQYF
TRBJ2-7 TRBD1 TRBV19 - TGTGCCAGTAGTTCCGGGACAGGGAGGGGCGAGCAGTACTTC CASSSGTGRGEQYF
TRBJ1-5 - TRBV2 few TGTGCCAGCAGAGGGGACATCAATGGCAATCAGCCCCAGCATTTT CASRGDINGNQPQHF
TRBJ2-3 TRBD2 TRBV2 - TGTGCCAGCAGTGAAGGTGTCGGGCGGGGGGGCTCAGATACGCAGTATTTT CASSEGVGRGGSDTQYF
TRBJ1-4 - TRBV10-2 - TGCGCCAGCAGTGAGACAGGTGGATTGGGTGAAAAACTGTTTTTT CASSETGGLGEKLFF
TRBJ1-6 TRBD1 TRBV5-1 few TGCGCCAGCAGCTTGGTGGCAGGGGGTAATTCACCCCTCCACTTT CASSLVAGGNSPLHF
TRBJ2-1 - TRBV25-1 - TGTGCCAGCGCTCGGCGGGGGCCCTCCTACAATGAGCAGTTCTTC CASARRGPSYNEQFF
TRBJ1-5 - TRBV5-1 - TGCGCCAGCAGCTCGGGAGAAGGAGGCAATCAGCCCCAGCATTTT CASSSGEGGNQPQHF
TRBJ2-2 TRBD2 TRBV5-1 - TGCGCCAGCAGCTGGGGACTAGCGGCGAACACCGGGGAGCTGTTTTTT CASSWGLAANTGELFF
TRBJ2-2 - TRBV3-1/TRBV3-2 - TGTGCCAGCAGCCACCGCCGGCGGGCGATGAACACCGGGGAGCTGTTTTTT CASSHRRRAMNTGELFF
TRBJ1-2 TRBD1 TRBV18 - TGTGCCAGCTCCCGGGACAGGGGGACAGGCTATGGCTACACCTTC CASSRDRGTGYGYTF
TRBJ1-1 - TRBV7-8 once TGTGCCAGCAGCTCTCTGGGGGGGAACACTGAAGCTTTCTTT CASSSLGGNTEAFF
TRBJ2-1 - TRBV29-1 - TGCAGCGTTCAACAAGGGGAAATGTCCTACAATGAGCAGTTCTTC CSVQQGEMSYNEQFF
TRBJ2-3 TRBD1 TRBV11-3 - TGTGCCAGCAGCCGCCGACAGGGAAGCACAGATACGCAGTATTTT CASSRRQGSTDTQYF
TRBJ2-7 - TRBV6-5 - TGTGCCACTAAAAACTGGAGACGCTCCTACGAGCAGTACTTC CATKNWRRSYEQYF
TRBJ2-3 TRBD2 TRBV7-2 - TGTGCCAGCAGCTCCGGGACTAGCGGCCCCCGCACAGATACGCAGTATTTT CASSSGTSGPRTDTQYF
TRBJ2-1 - TRBV5-4 - TGTGCCAGCAGCTTGGCCTCAGGGGACGAGCAGTTCTTC CASSLASGDEQFF
TRBJ2-5 - TRBV7-9 - TGTGCCAGCAGCCCCCATCAGGGTCTGAAAGAGACCCAGTACTTC CASSPHQGLKETQYF